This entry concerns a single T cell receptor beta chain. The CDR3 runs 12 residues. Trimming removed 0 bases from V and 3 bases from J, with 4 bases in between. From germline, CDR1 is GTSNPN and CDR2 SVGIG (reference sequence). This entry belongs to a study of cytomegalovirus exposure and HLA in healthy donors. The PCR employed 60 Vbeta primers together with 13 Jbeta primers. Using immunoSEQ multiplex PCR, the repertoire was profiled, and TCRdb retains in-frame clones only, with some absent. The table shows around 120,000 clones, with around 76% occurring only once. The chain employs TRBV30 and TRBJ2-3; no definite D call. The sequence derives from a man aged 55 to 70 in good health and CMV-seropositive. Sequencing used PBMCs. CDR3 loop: CAWSVLTDTQYF. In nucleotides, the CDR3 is TGTGCCTGGAGTGTACTGACAGATACGCAGTATTTT.